The rows below give T cell receptor beta chains drawn from one sample of a study of blood T cell repertoires in COVID-19. Sequencing was performed with immunoSEQ multiplex PCR; in TCRdb, only in-frame clones are kept and a portion is missing. The sample shows approximately 330,000 clones, 65% to 90% of them seen only once. Material: PBMCs or T cells enriched from blood (not recorded which). The receptors here all came from a woman between 35 and 50 years old with acute COVID-19. The CDR3 runs from the conserved cysteine through the conserved F or W. D genes are given only for firm matches. Part of the rows lack a size; the others show once, few, many or a class for expanded clones.

TRBJ2-2 - TRBD1 TRBV28 CASTDGQGGGAGELFF TGTGCCAGCACCGACGGACAGGGGGGAGGGGCCGGGGAGCTGTTTTTT
TRBJ2-1 - - TRBV4-1 CASSTDSYEQFF TGCGCCAGCAGTACGGACAGTTATGAGCAGTTCTTC
TRBJ2-7 - TRBD1 TRBV7-2 CASSLTGTGFNEQYF TGTGCCAGCAGCTTAACCGGGACAGGGTTTAACGAGCAGTACTTC
TRBJ1-3 - TRBD1 TRBV5-1 CASSLGQGQGGNTIYF TGCGCCAGCAGCCTGGGACAGGGACAGGGAGGAAACACCATATATTTT
TRBJ2-5 - TRBD1 TRBV14 CASSRIQGFGETQYF TGTGCCAGCAGCCGCATACAGGGGTTCGGAGAGACCCAGTACTTC
TRBJ2-7 - - TRBV6-2/TRBV6-3 CASSWEYEQYF TGTGCCAGCAGTTGGGAGTACGAGCAGTACTTC
TRBJ1-2 - - TRBV5-6 CASSVDSSHGYTF TGTGCCAGCAGCGTGGACAGTTCCCATGGCTACACCTTC
TRBJ1-1 - - TRBV3-1/TRBV3-2 CASSQDPSGEAFF TGTGCCAGCAGCCAAGACCCGTCCGGTGAAGCTTTCTTT
TRBJ1-6 - TRBD1 TRBV5-4 CASSNPGQGGSPLHF TGTGCCAGCAGCAATCCGGGACAGGGGGGTTCACCCCTCCACTTT
TRBJ1-2 - TRBD1 TRBV24-1 CATSDRQGSGYTF TGTGCCACCAGTGATCGACAGGGTAGTGGCTACACCTTC
TRBJ2-3 once - TRBV6-4 CASSEGSARGDTQYF TGTGCCAGCAGTGAGGGTAGCGCTCGAGGGGATACGCAGTATTTT
TRBJ1-1 - - TRBV6-5 CASSYDWGGDAEAFF TGTGCCAGCAGTTATGACTGGGGCGGGGACGCTGAAGCTTTCTTT
TRBJ2-3 - - TRBV28 CASIPVGGDTQYF TGTGCCAGCATCCCGGTGGGAGGAGATACGCAGTATTTT
TRBJ1-2 - - TRBV29-1 CSVERRARGGSYGYTF TGCAGCGTTGAACGAAGGGCGAGAGGCGGGTCCTATGGCTACACCTTC
TRBJ1-2 - - TRBV6-5 CASSRLQGPGYGYTF TGTGCCAGCAGTCGCCTACAGGGACCCGGCTATGGCTACACCTTC
TRBJ1-6 - - TRBV12-3/TRBV12-4 CASGRGNSPLHF TGTGCCAGCGGCAGGGGTAATTCACCCCTCCACTTT
TRBJ2-1 - - TRBV9 CASSPRVVGVNEQFF TGTGCCAGCAGCCCCCGTGTCGTGGGCGTCAATGAGCAGTTCTTC
TRBJ1-5 - - TRBV27 CASSLGRGHQPQHF TGTGCCAGCAGTTTGGGCAGGGGACATCAGCCCCAGCATTTT
TRBJ2-1 once TRBD2 TRBV5-4 CASSSRLAGEDEQFF TGTGCCAGCAGCTCAAGACTAGCGGGGGAGGATGAGCAGTTCTTC
TRBJ2-1 - TRBD2 TRBV9 CASRGPGLAGGPNEQFF TGTGCCAGCAGGGGGCCGGGACTAGCGGGAGGGCCAAATGAGCAGTTCTTC
TRBJ2-1 - - TRBV5-4 CASSSVVYNEQFF TGTGCCAGCAGCTCGGTGGTATACAATGAGCAGTTCTTC
TRBJ2-7 - TRBD1 TRBV6-5 CASSWDREGEQYF TGTGCCAGCAGTTGGGACAGGGAGGGCGAGCAGTACTTC
TRBJ1-1 - - TRBV11-2 CASSSYRDRTEAFF TGTGCCAGCAGCTCATACAGGGATCGCACTGAAGCTTTCTTT
TRBJ2-1 - TRBD2 TRBV6-5 CASRTLAGGSLFF TGTGCCAGCAGAACCCTAGCTGGCGGGAGTCTGTTCTTC
TRBJ2-2 - - TRBV9 CASSVVGGTGELFF TGTGCCAGCAGCGTAGTCGGCGGCACCGGGGAGCTGTTTTTT
TRBJ2-3 once TRBD2 TRBV5-1 CASSLELSGSPTDTQYF TGCGCCAGCAGCTTGGAACTTAGCGGGAGTCCCACAGATACGCAGTATTTT
TRBJ2-7 - TRBD2 TRBV7-6 CASSITSGPGEQYF TGTGCCAGCAGCATTACTAGCGGCCCGGGGGAGCAGTACTTC
TRBJ1-4 few - TRBV6-5 CASRIGQDEKLFF TGTGCCAGCAGGATTGGGCAGGATGAAAAACTGTTTTTT
TRBJ1-1 - - TRBV29-1 CSVRLILTVNTEAFF TGCAGCGTGCGTTTAATACTGACAGTGAACACTGAAGCTTTCTTT
TRBJ1-1 - - TRBV19 CASSLPGDTEAFF TGTGCCAGTAGTCTGCCGGGGGACACTGAAGCTTTCTTT
TRBJ2-4 - TRBD1 TRBV15 CATSRRPDRGNIQYF TGTGCCACCAGCAGACGTCCGGACAGGGGAAACATTCAGTACTTC
TRBJ1-4 - TRBD1 TRBV4-3 CASSLRDRGRSNEKLFF TGCGCCAGCAGCCTACGGGACAGGGGGCGAAGTAATGAAAAACTGTTTTTT
TRBJ1-2 - - TRBV5-6 CASSFSLTGHYGYTF TGTGCCAGCAGCTTCTCTTTGACAGGCCACTATGGCTACACCTTC
TRBJ2-3 - TRBD1 TRBV7-7 CASSAGTGSSTDTQYF TGTGCCAGCAGCGCCGGGACAGGGAGTAGCACAGATACGCAGTATTTT
TRBJ2-1 - TRBD2 TRBV19 CASSISGTRGSWGNEQFF TGTGCCAGTAGTATATCCGGGACTAGAGGTAGTTGGGGCAATGAGCAGTTCTTC
TRBJ2-1 once - TRBV25-1 CASSGPEGGTYNEQFF TGTGCCAGCAGTGGGCCCGAGGGGGGGACCTACAATGAGCAGTTCTTC
TRBJ2-7 once TRBD2 TRBV18 CASSPGVAGGSYEQYF TGTGCCAGCTCACCAGGCGTAGCGGGAGGCTCCTACGAGCAGTACTTC
TRBJ1-3 - TRBD1 TRBV19 CASRRGHSGNTIYF TGTGCCAGTAGGAGGGGGCACTCTGGAAACACCATATATTTT
TRBJ1-2 - TRBD1 TRBV10-3 CAISARDRGYYGYTF TGTGCCATCAGTGCCCGGGACAGGGGATACTATGGCTACACCTTC
TRBJ1-2 once TRBD1 TRBV7-2 CASSLVRIGTGGPNGYTF TGTGCCAGCAGCTTAGTTCGAATAGGGACAGGGGGTCCCAATGGCTACACCTTC
TRBJ2-7 - - TRBV21-1 CASSNARTGAYEQYF TGTGCCAGCAGCAACGCGCGGACAGGGGCTTACGAGCAGTACTTC
TRBJ1-2 - - TRBV5-6 CASSLGIMQATSVGYTF TGTGCCAGCAGCTTGGGAATCATGCAGGCCACCTCCGTGGGCTACACCTTC
TRBJ1-4 once - TRBV4-3 CASSQEAEAPWEKLFF TGCGCCAGCAGCCAAGAGGCGGAGGCGCCTTGGGAAAAACTGTTTTTT
TRBJ1-1 - TRBD1 TRBV5-1 CASSLASDRGGEAFF TGCGCCAGCAGCTTGGCCTCGGACAGGGGTGGTGAAGCTTTCTTT
TRBJ2-5 - - TRBV7-9 CASSFSGKQETQYF TGTGCCAGCAGCTTTAGCGGAAAACAAGAGACCCAGTACTTC
TRBJ2-6 - TRBD1 TRBV27 CASSLGWGQFSGANVLTF TGTGCCAGCAGTTTAGGATGGGGACAGTTCTCTGGGGCCAACGTCCTGACTTTC
TRBJ1-2 - - TRBV15 CATSRDLGTPNYGYTF TGTGCCACCAGCAGAGATTTGGGCACCCCTAACTATGGCTACACCTTC
TRBJ1-2 - TRBD1 TRBV27 CASSSGTGGSNGYTF TGTGCCAGCAGTTCAGGAACAGGGGGCTCGAATGGCTACACCTTC
TRBJ2-5 - - TRBV11-2 CASSLDLKETQYF TGTGCCAGCAGCTTAGATTTAAAAGAGACCCAGTACTTC
TRBJ1-1 - - TRBV7-3 CASSLSGKTEAFF TGTGCCAGCAGCTTATCAGGAAAAACTGAAGCTTTCTTT
TRBJ1-3 - TRBD1 TRBV5-1 CASSSIPSGGGNTIYF TGCGCCAGCAGCTCGATTCCTTCAGGGGGTGGAAACACCATATATTTT
TRBJ2-1 - - TRBV3-1/TRBV3-2 CASSHSPREREQFF TGTGCCAGCAGCCATTCCCCCCGAGAGAGAGAGCAGTTCTTC